One TCR beta chain is described in this entry. Its antigen remains unidentified. Some clones are missing from TCRdb's copy, which holds only in-frame ones; the method was immunoSEQ multiplex PCR. The sample contains 40,000 or so clones, approximately 85% of which appear only once. These data belong to a study of a mutant IDH1 vaccine in newly diagnosed glioma. Study overall: Among treated patients, about 60% were male and around 40% female, and mean age was around 40 years.

Time point of the sample: week 5, during vaccination. The content of each vaccine dose was 300 ug of mutant IDH1 20-mer peptide, and topical imiquimod accompanied it. This sequence was found in a man aged 40-49 years with glioma. The sample here was PBMCs, taken from a glioma patient whose treatment included an IDH1 peptide vaccine.

DNA for the CDR3: TGTGCCATCGCGGCCGGACAGGGGTACTCGTCTGGAAACACCATATATTTT. This translates into CAIAAGQGYSSGNTIYF. The V call is TRBV10-3, the J call TRBJ1-3; TRBD1 matches 9 bases. Germline V gene lookup returns CDR1 ENHRY and CDR2 SYGVKD. The CDR3 covers 17 residues. V shed 8 bases and J 1 base; nucleotides not matched to a gene: 12.